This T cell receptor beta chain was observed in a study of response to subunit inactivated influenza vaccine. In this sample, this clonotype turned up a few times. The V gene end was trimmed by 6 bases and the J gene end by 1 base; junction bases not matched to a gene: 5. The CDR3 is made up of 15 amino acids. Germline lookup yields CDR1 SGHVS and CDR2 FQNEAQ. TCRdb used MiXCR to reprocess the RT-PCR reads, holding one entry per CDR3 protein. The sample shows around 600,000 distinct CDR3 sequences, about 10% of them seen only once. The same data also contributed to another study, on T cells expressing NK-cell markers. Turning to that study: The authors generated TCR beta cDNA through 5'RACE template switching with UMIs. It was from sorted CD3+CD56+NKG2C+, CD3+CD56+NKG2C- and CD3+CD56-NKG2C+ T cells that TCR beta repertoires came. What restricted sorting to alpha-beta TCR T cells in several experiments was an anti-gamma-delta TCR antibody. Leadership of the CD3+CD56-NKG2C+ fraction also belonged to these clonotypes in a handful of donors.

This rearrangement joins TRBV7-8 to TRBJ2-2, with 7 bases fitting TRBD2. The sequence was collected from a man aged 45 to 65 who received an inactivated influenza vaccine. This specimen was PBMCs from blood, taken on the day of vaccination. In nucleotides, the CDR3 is TGTGCCAGCAGTATCTCGGGGGGGAACACCGGGGAGCTGTTTTTT. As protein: CASSISGGNTGELFF.